This TCR beta chain came from a study of T cells in Graves' hyperthyroidism and ophthalmopathy. Overall study context: Peripheral blood was drawn at first diagnosis, prior to all treatment.

This clonotype appeared a few times. Amplification targeted TCR beta CDR3 regions from RNA transcripts. First-round RT-PCR with HTBI primers amplified the TCR CDR3 region. Via MiXCR, TCRdb re-called the multiplex PCR reads, giving one row per CDR3 protein. The profile shows some 340,000 distinct CDR3 sequences, approximately 13% of them singletons. The CDR3 consists of 16 residues. The V gene's germline CDR1 is SGHNT and CDR2 YENEEA. V dropped 5 bases and J dropped 7; count of bases not matched to a gene: 11. The cohort's ophthalmopathy patients, a group with duration under 3 months, had a Clinical Activity Score of at least 3 and a NOSPECS grade of at least 4. Orbital computed tomography, thyroid ultrasound, serum thyroxine and TRAb, and clinical symptoms together informed the diagnoses. Fresh peripheral blood, more than 9 ml, yielded the PBMCs.

The chain is built from TRBV11-3 and TRBJ2-1; 10 nucleotides match TRBD2. The sequencing sample was made of blood. The receptor's source is a woman aged 40-49 years with Graves' ophthalmopathy. DNA of the CDR3: TGTGCCAGCAGCCGGATCCTAGCGGGGGCGGGGAATGAGCAGTTCTTC. As protein: CASSRILAGAGNEQFF.